This T cell receptor (beta chain) originates from a study of CD8 T cells in Susac syndrome. This CDR3 region has 14 residues. V was shortened by 4 bases and J by 7 bases, with 14 bases between the two germline ends. Random-hexamer reverse transcription was applied to about 0.5 to 1 ug RNA. One entry per CDR3 protein results from TCRdb running MiXCR on the immunoSEQ multiplex PCR reads. The table has some 150,000 distinct CDR3 sequences, about 95% seen once. Both CD4+ and CD8+ T cells were negatively isolated, and TEMRA cells underwent FACS enrichment. This sequence originates from a human donor with multiple sclerosis. The specimen was CD8+ T cells from PBMCs. V usage is TRBV12-3 or TRBV12-4 and J usage is TRBJ1-3, with D tentatively TRBD1 (6 bases). For the CDR3, the DNA is TGTGCCAGCAGTTCCACAGGGTCGGGGAACACCATATATTTT. This sequence encodes CASSSTGSGNTIYF.